This T cell receptor (beta chain) comes out of a study of Graves' ophthalmopathy and Graves' hyperthyroidism. Other autoimmune disease, uncontrolled infection, pregnancy and lactation led to exclusion. The source of the PBMCs was around 10 ml of fresh peripheral blood. This clonotype was seen a handful of times. Its specificity is not known. Trimming took off 6 bases at V and 6 bases at J, with 18 bases between the two ends. The CDR3 has 15 amino acids. Germline V lookup: CDR1 SGHTA, CDR2 FQGNSA. The study's findings and limits: Detected in blood as well were most expanded thyroid clonotypes with frequency above 0.001.

Investigators amplified TCR beta CDR3 regions from RNA transcripts. Following a first-round RT-PCR that used HTBI primers, a second-round multiplex PCR was carried out. TCRdb used MiXCR to reprocess the multiplex PCR reads, holding one entry per CDR3 protein. The sample has 650,000 to 800,000 distinct CDR3 sequences, about 40% seen once. Material for sequencing was peripheral blood. The receptor was derived from an adult man with Graves' ophthalmopathy. The chain employs TRBV7-2 and TRBJ1-5; D is possibly TRBD1 (6 bases). This chain's CDR3 is CASRTWGAKGQPQHF. DNA for the CDR3: TGTGCCAGCAGAACTTGGGGGGCTAAGGGTCAGCCCCAGCATTTT.